What follows is one T cell receptor (beta chain) and its context. The entry originates in a study of shared clonotypes between healthy human individuals. Whole-study context: Each donor's CD8 memory used one plate, CD8 naive two, each CD4 subset three.

Germline CDR1 is SGHRS and CDR2 is YFSETQ. The V end was cut by 2 bases, the J end by 4 bases, with 9 bases between. The CDR3 is made up of 13 amino acids. Profiled with immunoSEQ multiplex PCR; TCRdb holds only in-frame clones, not every one. Of under 1,100,000 clones in the sample, about 80% were seen once. This clonotype originated in a man aged 18 to 29 in good health. Some clones in this sample may be carry-over from other donors' samples. The sample comprised memory CD4+ T cells from PBMCs. The subset was: CD45RA-negative fraction. The chain combines TRBV5-1 with TRBJ2-5; D is possibly TRBD1 or TRBD2 (5 bases each). CDR3 residues: CASSLWGSETQYF. For the CDR3, the DNA is TGCGCCAGCAGCTTATGGGGGTCAGAGACCCAGTACTTC.